The rows below give T cell receptor beta chains drawn from one sample of a study. TCRdb reprocessed the 5' RACE reads via MiXCR and lists one record per CDR3 protein. The table has more than 55,000 distinct CDR3 sequences, approximately 26% seen once. Sequences were obtained from tumor-infiltrating Tregs sorted from the breast tumor. These receptors originate from a female donor with breast cancer. Each CDR3 is given with its conserved first and last residue. For some rows the clone size is stated as once, few or many, or as a class when expanded; others skip it.

V gene	J gene	clone size	CDR3 protein
TRBV9	TRBJ2-1	few	CASNLGPNNEQFF
TRBV4-2	TRBJ1-1	few	CASSHLDRNTEAFF
TRBV20-1	TRBJ2-7	many	CSARIPSGSYEQYF
TRBV5-1	TRBJ2-5	-	CASSLAGQGQETQYF
TRBV27	TRBJ2-2	-	CARKRTANTGELFF
TRBV15	TRBJ2-6	-	CATSIKTGGSGANVLTF
TRBV18	TRBJ2-4	-	CASSPSDTRRQYF
TRBV5-1	TRBJ1-1	few	CASSITGMNTEAFF
TRBV7-3	TRBJ2-7	few	CASSTRTGGEQYF
TRBV30	TRBJ2-5	many	CAWRKAGGRKETQYF
TRBV7-8	TRBJ2-2	-	CASSSRQITNTGELFF
TRBV10-3	TRBJ1-1	many	CAISVDRGTEAFF
TRBV2	TRBJ1-6	-	CASYRTGERYSPLHF
TRBV20-1	TRBJ2-7	many	CSASGTISLEEYF
TRBV5-6	TRBJ2-3	-	CASSWRAGTDTQYF
TRBV4-1	TRBJ1-1	few	CASSQEGTGASEAFF
TRBV2	TRBJ2-1	-	CATYTRNEQFF
TRBV7-8	TRBJ2-7	-	CASSPRTGYEQYF
TRBV2	TRBJ2-7	few	CASSVEQLVSYEQYF
TRBV5-1	TRBJ2-7	few	CASSLVSGRVTYEQYF
TRBV5-1	TRBJ1-1	-	CASSLQGANTEAFF
TRBV7-9	TRBJ1-4	few	CASSLVTGAAAEKLFF
TRBV11-2	TRBJ1-5	-	CASSFDRGNQPRHF
TRBV4-1	TRBJ2-7	few	CASSQELGRGRREQYF
TRBV20-1	TRBJ1-1	-	CSARDVQKNTEAFF
TRBV4-3	TRBJ1-1	many	CASSQVGTGEAFF
TRBV12-3/TRBV12-4	TRBJ1-2	few	CASSTRTNGYTF
TRBV9	TRBJ2-1	many	CASGTSGRNEQFF
TRBV20-1	TRBJ2-2	-	CSALMRWGGELFF
TRBV19	TRBJ2-7	-	CASTSWGTLYEQYF
TRBV4-2	TRBJ2-5	few	CASSQDARSETQYF
TRBV25-1	TRBJ1-2	many	CASSLIEGYGYTF
TRBV12-3/TRBV12-4	TRBJ1-5	few	CASKLTGNQPQHF
TRBV7-9	TRBJ2-5	-	CASSPSLAGGQETQYF
TRBV4-1	TRBJ1-1	few	CASSHGGQGWGTEAFF
TRBV20-1	TRBJ2-5	few	CSASTSGGWKTQYF
TRBV5-1	TRBJ2-1	many	CASSSVRQGAGEQFF
TRBV6-5	TRBJ1-2	few	CASRPTGANYGYTF
TRBV5-1	TRBJ1-1	-	CASSVMGPPTDTGAFF
TRBV7-3	TRBJ2-3	many	CASSSTPTDTQYF
TRBV6-6	TRBJ2-3	many	CASSSPGLDTQYF
TRBV20-1	TRBJ2-3	-	CSARGGGVGTDTQYF
TRBV20-1	TRBJ1-4	-	CSARTPGQGSEKLFF
TRBV28	TRBJ1-1	-	CASSLLYQKGEAFF
TRBV4-2	TRBJ1-2	few	CASSSLGGNYGYTF
TRBV5-1	TRBJ1-4	-	CASSSHGATTNEKLFF
TRBV2	TRBJ2-1	few	CASSPTSGGDGEQFF
TRBV5-1	TRBJ2-1	few	CASSLGAGQGSNEQFF